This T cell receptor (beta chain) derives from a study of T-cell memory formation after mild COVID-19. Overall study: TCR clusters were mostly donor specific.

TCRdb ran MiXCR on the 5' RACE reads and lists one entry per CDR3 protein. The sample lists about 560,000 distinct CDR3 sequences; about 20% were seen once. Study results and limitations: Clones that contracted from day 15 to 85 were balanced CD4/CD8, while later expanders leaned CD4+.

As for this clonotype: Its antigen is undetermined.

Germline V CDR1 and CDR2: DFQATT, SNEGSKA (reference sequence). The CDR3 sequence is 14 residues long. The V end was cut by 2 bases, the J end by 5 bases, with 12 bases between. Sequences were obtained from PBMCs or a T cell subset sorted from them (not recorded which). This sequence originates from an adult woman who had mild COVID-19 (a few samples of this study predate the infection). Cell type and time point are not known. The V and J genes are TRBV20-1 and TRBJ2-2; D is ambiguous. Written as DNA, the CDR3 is TGCAGTGCTAGATCTGCTGCCGGGACCGGGGAGCTGTTTTTT. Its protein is CSARSAAGTGELFF.